This T cell receptor beta chain emerged from a study of shared clonotypes between healthy human individuals. At the level of the study: The composition of the donors was a couple of women and a few men aged 18 to 49.

Naive CD8 isolation took CD45RO-negative cells positively selected for CCR7 and excluded terminally differentiated effector memory CD45RA+ cells. Deep was the level at which the assay was run. Some clones are missing from TCRdb's copy, which holds only in-frame ones; the method was immunoSEQ multiplex PCR. The data show roughly 550,000 clones, about 95% seen once. This TCR derives from a woman younger than 45 in good health. The specimen was naive CD8+ T cells sorted from blood.

CDR3 in DNA: TGTGCCAGCAGTCCGCCAGGACGCGGCTATGGCTACACCTTC. Its protein product is CASSPPGRGYGYTF. This rearrangement joins TRBV28 to TRBJ1-2, with unresolved D. The CDR3 has 14 amino acids. Germline CDR1 is MDHEN and CDR2 is SYDVKM. V was trimmed by 5 bases and J by 4 bases, leaving 14 bases between them.